The clone carrying this T cell receptor beta chain has a count of ten or more. First-strand cDNA relied on TRAV- and TRBV-specific primers spanning alpha and beta chains. Amplification, which lasted roughly 20 PCR cycles, used a constant-region primer and V-primer adapter to amplify TCRs. A single record per CDR3 protein comes from TCRdb applying MiXCR to the reads. The sample has about 82,000 distinct CDR3 sequences, under 20% seen once. The sample comes from a study of low-dose radiotherapy and immunotherapy resistance in tumors. The germline V and J ends were trimmed by 0 bases and 4 bases, with 13 bases remaining between them. CDR1 is SGDLS and CDR2 is YYNGEE in the germline V gene. The CDR3 length is 15 residues. Time point specified: before trial treatment.

The chain recombines TRBV9 with TRBJ1-1, with TRBD1 as a possible D gene (5 bases). Sequenced material: PBMCs, taken before treatment. The sequence came from a male donor with prostate cancer. CDR3 DNA: TGTGCCAGCAGCGTAGCTCTGGGGGGGAGCACTGAAGCTTTCTTT. It is translated as CASSVALGGSTEAFF. The variable domain in full, completed from reference TRBV9 and TRBJ1-1, reads DSGVTQTPKHLITATGQRVTLRCSPRSGDLSVYWYQQSLDQGLQFLIQYYNGEERAKGNILERFSAQQFPDLHSELNLSSLELGDSALYFCASSVALGGSTEAFFGQGTRLTVV.